This TCR beta chain emerged from a study of T cell responses to AZD1222 COVID-19 vaccine. Sequencing used immunoSEQ multiplex PCR; TCRdb keeps in-frame clones, though not all of them. The sample carries more than 150,000 clones, almost 95% recorded once. The sequencing here drew on peripheral blood, taken on day 0 of AZD1222 vaccination. This clonotype was sampled from an adult in good health.

DNA of the CDR3: TGTGCCATTAAGACAGATACTGGAAACACCATATATTTT. This encodes CAIKTDTGNTIYF. The chain links TRBV10-3 to TRBJ1-3; weak D call: TRBD1 (5 bases). The germline CDR1 and CDR2 sequences are ENHRY and SYGVKD. The CDR3 runs 13 residues. V was cut by 9 bases and J by 2 bases, with 11 bases left in between.